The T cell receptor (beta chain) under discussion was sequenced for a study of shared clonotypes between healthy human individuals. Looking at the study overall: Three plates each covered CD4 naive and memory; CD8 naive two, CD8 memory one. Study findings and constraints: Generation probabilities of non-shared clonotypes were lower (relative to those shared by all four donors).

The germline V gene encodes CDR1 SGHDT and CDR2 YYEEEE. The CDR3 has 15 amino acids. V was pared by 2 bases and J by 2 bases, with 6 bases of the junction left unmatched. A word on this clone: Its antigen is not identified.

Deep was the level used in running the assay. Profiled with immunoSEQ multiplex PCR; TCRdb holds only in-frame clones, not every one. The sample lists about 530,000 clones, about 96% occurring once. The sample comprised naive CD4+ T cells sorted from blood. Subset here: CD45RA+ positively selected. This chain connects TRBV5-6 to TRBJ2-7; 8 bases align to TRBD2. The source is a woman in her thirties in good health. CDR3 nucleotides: TGTGCCAGCAGCTTATTTGCGGGAGGTACCTACGAGCAGTACTTC. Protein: CASSLFAGGTYEQYF.